Presented here are 32 T cell receptor beta chains from one specimen sequenced in a study of circulating tumor DNA in untreated peripheral T-cell lymphoma. Some clones are missing from TCRdb's copy, which holds only in-frame ones; the method was immunoSEQ multiplex PCR. The table includes about 2,500 clones, 61% detected once. The specimen was tumor tissue. The receptors originated from a human donor with peripheral T-cell lymphoma.

Notes on this clone: Sequence at one end of the junction differs from germline and may be a read error. This chain joins TRBV6-8 and TRBJ2-3; 11 positions match TRBD2. Germline CDR1 reads MNHGY; CDR2 reads SAAAGT. The CDR3 has 17 residues. The CDR3 region is CASSDSETSGGTDTQYF. The DNA of the CDR3 is TGTGCCAGCAGTGACTCTGAGACTAGCGGGGGCACAGATACGCAGTATTTT.

The chain uses TRBV28 and TRBJ2-7; tentatively, D is TRBD2 (6 bases). Germline V gene lookup returns CDR1 MDHEN and CDR2 SYDVKM. The CDR3 is made up of 14 amino acids. Trimming pared 4 bases from V and 0 bases from J, leaving 10 bases between. The CDR3 DNA is TGTGCCAGCAGTTCATTGGGAGGCTCCTACGAGCAGTACTTC. It encodes CASSSLGGSYEQYF.

The chain links TRBV12-2 to TRBJ1-2; TRBD1, the table's D call, lacks a check against the DNA. TRBV12-2 is tagged as a pseudogene. The CDR3 covers 14 residues. CDR3: CATRDNRANYGYTF. CDR3 DNA: TGTGCCACCCGCGACAACAGGGCTAACTATGGCTACACCTTC.

The V call is TRBV29-1, the J call TRBJ2-5; 12 nucleotides align to TRBD2. The CDR3 has 17 amino acids. V was pared by 7 bases and J by 7 bases, with 19 bases of the junction left unmatched. Germline V gives CDR1 SQVTM, CDR2 ANQGSEA. CDR3 nucleotides: TGCAGCGCCGAAGGGGGACTAGCGGGTCCTGGGGGGAGGACCCAGTACTTC. It yields the protein CSAEGGLAGPGGRTQYF.

V gene TRBV6-8 combines with J gene TRBJ2-1; the match to TRBD1 covers 8 bases. The CDR3 is 13 residues long. CDR1 is MNHGY, CDR2 SAAAGT, per germline. With 8 bases clipped from V and 7 bases from J, the junction kept 7 bases outside the gene matches. In DNA, the CDR3 is TGTGCCAGCGGATGGACAGGGCTAAATGAGCAGTTCTTC. This translates into CASGWTGLNEQFF.

The J gene is TRBJ2-1, the V gene TRBV5-1, with TRBD2 identical over 10 bases. Germline V gene data show CDR1 as SGHRS and CDR2 as YFSETQ. The trim removed 3 bases at V and 5 bases at J, leaving 5 bases unmatched. CDR3 length equals 15 residues. CDR3 sequence: CASSSFSGGNNEQFF. As DNA, the CDR3 is TGCGCCAGCAGCTCCTTTAGCGGGGGGAACAATGAGCAGTTCTTC.

V gene TRBV5-1 combines with J gene TRBJ1-3; no clear D gene. V lost 0 bases and J lost 4, with 8 bases in between. This CDR3 is built from 14 residues. Germline V gene sequence: CDR1 SGHRS, CDR2 YFSETQ. This CDR3 is CASSLGHQGNTIYF. The CDR3 DNA sequence: TGCGCCAGCAGCTTGGGACACCAGGGAAACACCATATATTTT.

The chain is built from TRBV19 and TRBJ1-5; the D is unclear. The CDR3 extends over 12 amino acids. CDR1 LNHDA and CDR2 SQIVND come from the germline V gene (reference sequence). V was trimmed by 3 bases and J by 6 bases, leaving 6 bases between them. The CDR3 region has the DNA TGTGCCAGTAGTATGTCCCTTCAGCCCCAGCATTTT. Translated: CASSMSLQPQHF.

Judged by abundance, this clone is medium-sized (0.01 to 0.1%). The chain employs TRBV6-1 and TRBJ2-7; D possibly corresponds to TRBD1 (7 bases). CDR1 MNHNS and CDR2 SASEGT come from the germline V gene. This CDR3 has 15 amino acids. V was clipped by 1 base and J by 5 bases, with 15 bases between them. The CDR3 region has the DNA TGTGCCAGCAGTGAAGTTCAGGGGGGAGACAACGAGCAGTACTTC. Translated: CASSEVQGGDNEQYF.

This sequence joins TRBV6-8 and TRBJ2-2; D is unresolved. CDR3 length: 13 amino acids. CDR1 is MNHGY and CDR2 is SAAAGT in the germline V gene. Trimming stripped 0 bases from V and 9 bases from J, with 8 bases between. In nucleotides, the CDR3 is TGTGCCAGCAGTTACTCGATATTGAGGGAGCTGTTTTTT. As protein: CASSYSILRELFF.

J is TRBJ2-7 and V is TRBV7-5; the DNA was not compared with TRBD2, the D call given in the table. TRBV7-5 is described as a pseudogene. This CDR3 spans 15 amino acids. The CDR3 DNA sequence: TGTGCCAGCAGCTTGACCATGGGACTAGCGGGCGAGCAGTACTTC. Its translation is CASSLTMGLAGEQYF.

The sample holds a few counts of this clone. This chain joins TRBV6-8 and TRBJ1-1; no reliable D call. V was clipped by 8 bases and J by 0 bases, with 10 bases between them. The length of the CDR3 is 13 residues. CDR1 is MNHGY, CDR2 SAAAGT, per germline. CDR3 sequence (DNA): TGTGCCAGCGAAATCGGGGTGAACACTGAAGCTTTCTTT. Translating it yields CASEIGVNTEAFF.

CDR3 amino acids: CSVEGGMNTEAFF. CDR3 nucleotide sequence: TGCAGCGTTGAAGGGGGGATGAACACTGAAGCTTTCTTT. The rearrangement joins TRBV29-1 to TRBJ1-1; D is possibly TRBD1 (5 bases). The CDR3 runs to 13 residues. Germline V gene sequence: CDR1 SQVTM, CDR2 ANQGSEA. Trimming took off 1 base at V and 0 bases at J, with 6 bases between the two ends.

V is TRBV19 and J is TRBJ1-2, with 8 positions matching TRBD1. CDR3 length: 15 amino acids. Per germline, CDR1 LNHDA and CDR2 SQIVND (reference sequence). V lost 10 bases to trimming and J lost 8 bases; unmatched junction nucleotides: 18. The CDR3 DNA is TGTGCCACTACCTTAACCGGGACAGGTTACGGAGGCTACACCTTC. Translating it yields CATTLTGTGYGGYTF.

This rearrangement joins TRBV5-1 to TRBJ2-5, with unresolved D. V lost 0 bases and J lost 0, with 6 bases in between. Germline assignment: CDR1 SGHRS and CDR2 YFSETQ. CDR3 length: 14 residues. The CDR3 region has the DNA TGCGCCAGCAGCTTGGGCAGGTACCAAGAGACCCAGTACTTC. Protein sequence: CASSLGRYQETQYF.

This clone appeared a few times. The V and J genes are TRBV28 and TRBJ2-7; D gene uncertain. V lost 1 base to trimming and J lost 2 bases, with 3 bases between them. Germline V gene data show CDR1 as MDHEN and CDR2 as SYDVKM. CDR3 size: 12 residues. The CDR3 here is CASSLLPYEQYF. CDR3 sequence (DNA): TGTGCCAGCAGTTTATTGCCCTACGAGCAGTACTTC.

The chain joins TRBV30 to TRBJ2-1, with D hard to call. The CDR3 is made up of 13 amino acids. Per the germline V gene, CDR1 is GTSNPN and CDR2 is SVGIG (reference sequence). V gave up 3 bases and J gave up 4 bases, with 10 bases separating them. The CDR3 region has the DNA TGTGCCTGGAGCTTAGGACCTTACAATGAGCAGTTCTTC. The encoded protein is CAWSLGPYNEQFF.

This chain links TRBV5-1 with TRBJ1-4; 7 bases agree with TRBD1. V shed 0 bases, J shed 4 bases, and the junction held 3 bases outside the gene matches. The CDR3 is 15 residues long. The germline gives CDR1 SGHRS, CDR2 YFSETQ. CDR3 in DNA: TGCGCCAGCAGCTTGGCCCCAGGGGGTAATGAAAAACTGTTTTTT. Protein: CASSLAPGGNEKLFF.

Points on this clone: One junction end disagrees with the germline gene, perhaps due to a read error. The chain has TRBV19 and TRBJ1-2; D uncertain. CDR1 is LNHDA and CDR2 is SQIVND in the germline V gene (reference sequence). This CDR3 is 12 amino acids long. The CDR3 reads CTSSISVYGYTF. CDR3 nucleotides: TGTACCAGTAGTATATCCGTGTATGGCTACACCTTC.

Sample share makes this clone large. The V call is TRBV19, the J call TRBJ2-2, with 8 bases identical to TRBD1. The CDR3 consists of 16 residues. CDR1 is LNHDA and CDR2 is SQIVND in the germline V gene (reference sequence). The trim removed 0 bases at V and 6 bases at J, leaving 6 bases unmatched. The DNA for the CDR3 is TGTGCCAGTAGTATAGAGGCAGGGGGCTTACCCGGGGAGCTGTTTTTT. Amino acid sequence: CASSIEAGGLPGELFF.

This chain connects TRBV19 to TRBJ1-2, with TRBD1 identical over 9 bases. This CDR3 has 13 amino acids. Germline trimming cut 5 bases from V and 7 bases from J; bases unmatched to any gene: 5. The germline CDR1 and CDR2 sequences are LNHDA and SQIVND (reference sequence). The CDR3 sequence is CASSPPGQGGYTF. The CDR3 nucleotides are TGTGCCAGTAGTCCCCCGGGACAGGGTGGCTACACCTTC.

The chain uses TRBV6-8 and TRBJ2-4; D not resolved. CDR1 and CDR2 (germline): MNHGY, SAAAGT. Trimming took 5 bases from V and 7 from J, leaving 15 bases between them. This CDR3 spans 14 amino acids. The CDR3 sequence is CASSDGRTANIQYF. The CDR3 DNA is TGTGCCAGCAGTGACGGTAGGACGGCCAACATTCAGTACTTC.

For this clone: A much larger clone differs from this one at a single base, so this may be a read error. This chain joins TRBV19 and TRBJ2-2; 12 bases match TRBD2. In germline, CDR1 is LNHDA, CDR2 SQIVND (reference sequence). V dropped 5 bases and J dropped 6; count of bases not matched to a gene: 7. The CDR3 has 16 residues. CDR3 DNA sequence: TGTGCCAGTAGTGTGCCTAGCGGGGGGGCCGCCGGGGAGCTGTTTTTT. It yields the protein CASSVPSGGAAGELFF.

The chain is built from TRBV23-1 and TRBJ2-1, with D unresolved. TRBV23-1 is an ORF for which the function is uncertain. V was cut by 5 bases and J by 9 bases, with 17 bases left in between. CDR3 size: 14 residues. The CDR3 DNA follows: TGCGCCAGCAGTTTCCGTGTCGAAGGTTTTGAGCAGTTCTTC. The encoded protein is CASSFRVEGFEQFF.

CDR3 in amino acids: CASLSGTGSNEQYF. The CDR3 bases are TGTGCCAGCTTATCCGGGACAGGGTCCAACGAGCAGTACTTC. This chain joins TRBV18 and TRBJ2-7, with 9 bases lining up with TRBD1. CDR1 and CDR2 (germline): KGHSH, LQKENI. The CDR3 runs 14 residues. Unmatched junction bases numbered 9, after V lost 7 bases and J lost 5 bases. The complete variable domain, with remaining parts taken from reference TRBV18 and TRBJ2-7, reads NAGVMQNPRHLVRRRGQEARLRCSPMKGHSHVYWYRQLPEEGLKFMVYLQKENIIDESGMPKERFSAEFPKEGPSILRIQQVVRGDSAAYFCASLSGTGSNEQYFGPGTRLTVT.

The J gene is TRBJ2-7, the V gene TRBV27, with 10 positions matching TRBD1. CDR1 and CDR2 from the germline V gene are MNHEY and SMNVEV (reference sequence). CDR3 length: 12 residues. V dropped 8 bases and J dropped 6; count of bases not matched to a gene: 4. In nucleotides, the CDR3 is TGTGCCAGCTGGGACAGGGGCTCCGAGCAGTACTTC. This gives the protein CASWDRGSEQYF.

By proportion, this clone is medium-sized (0.01 to 0.1%). The chain has TRBV11-3 and TRBJ2-5, with 7 nucleotides matching TRBD1. The CDR3 extends over 18 amino acids. Germline loops: CDR1 SGHNT, CDR2 YENEEA. V lost 5 bases to trimming and J lost 1 base; unmatched junction nucleotides: 16. This CDR3 is CASSEPGWARDSQETQYF. DNA for the CDR3: TGTGCCAGCAGCGAACCGGGCTGGGCTCGGGACAGCCAAGAGACCCAGTACTTC.

This clone was recorded a few times. V usage is TRBV1 and J usage is TRBJ2-1; TRBD2 is the table's D call, not checked against the DNA. TRBV1 corresponds to a pseudogene. The CDR3 spans 18 residues. CDR3 region: CASSQEYSGGASYNEQFF. The CDR3 DNA follows: TGCGCCAGCAGCCAAGAGTATAGCGGGGGGGCCTCCTACAATGAGCAGTTCTTC.

In this sample, this clone turned up once. The chain combines TRBV19 with TRBJ2-2; 10 nucleotides agree with TRBD2. The V and J ends lost 5 bases and 5 bases, in that order; junction bases with no gene match: 8. The CDR3 is made up of 16 amino acids. CDR1 LNHDA and CDR2 SQIVND come from the germline V gene (reference sequence). The chain's CDR3 is CASSYASGGATGELFF. CDR3 nucleotides: TGTGCCAGTAGTTACGCGAGCGGGGGGGCAACCGGGGAGCTGTTTTTT.

The table lists this clone with a count of one. The chain carries TRBV28 and TRBJ1-4; D gene uncertain. Germline V gives CDR1 MDHEN, CDR2 SYDVKM. The CDR3 totals 14 residues. Trimming left V 5 bases short and J 8 bases short, with 15 bases between. DNA of the CDR3: TGTGCCAGCAGTGCCGAGCCGATGAGGGAAAAACTGTTTTTT. This gives the protein CASSAEPMREKLFF.

This clone was found a few times. The chain links TRBV2 to TRBJ2-7; D perhaps matches TRBD2 (5 bases). The V and J ends lost 11 bases and 3 bases respectively, with 17 bases between them. Germline CDR1 SNHLY, CDR2 FYNNEI. CDR3 length: 13 amino acids. The CDR3 region is CAGGYGLLYEQYF. The DNA for the CDR3 is TGTGCCGGAGGATACGGACTGCTCTACGAGCAGTACTTC.

This rearrangement joins TRBV23-1 to TRBJ2-7; unclear D gene. TRBV23-1 is identified as an open reading frame with a role that is uncertain. CDR3 size: 13 residues. Deletions cut 6 bases from V and 0 bases from J, with 9 bases between. For the CDR3, the DNA is TGCGCCAGCAGCTTGTCGTCCTCCTACGAGCAGTACTTC. This gives the protein CASSLSSSYEQYF.